These T cell receptor beta chains were read from a single sample in a study of cytomegalovirus exposure and HLA in healthy donors. Measured with immunoSEQ multiplex PCR; TCRdb has only the in-frame clones, and not every one. The sample lists 100,000 to 150,000 clones; roughly 95% were seen once. Material for sequencing was PBMCs. The receptors derive from a man between 18 and 29 years old in good health and CMV-seronegative. The CDR3 runs from the conserved cysteine through the conserved F or W. Fields, in order: J gene, clone size, D gene, V gene, CDR3 protein, CDR3 DNA. D genes are given only for firm matches. Clone size is shown for a subset of rows, as once, few, many or a class of expanded clone.

J gene: TRBJ1-1; clone size: NA; D gene: NA; V gene: TRBV7-2; CDR3 protein: CASNYRQEAFF; CDR3 DNA: TGTGCCAGCAACTATAGACAGGAAGCTTTCTTT
J gene: TRBJ1-1; clone size: NA; D gene: TRBD1; V gene: TRBV11-3; CDR3 protein: CASSSRQGTEAFF; CDR3 DNA: TGTGCCAGCAGCTCCCGACAGGGCACTGAAGCTTTCTTT
J gene: TRBJ2-2; clone size: NA; D gene: NA; V gene: TRBV6-4; CDR3 protein: CASRRLGNTGELFF; CDR3 DNA: TGTGCCAGCAGGAGGCTAGGGAACACCGGGGAGCTGTTTTTT
J gene: TRBJ2-3; clone size: NA; D gene: TRBD2; V gene: TRBV4-2; CDR3 protein: CASSQWSGVVSTDTQYF; CDR3 DNA: TGTGCCAGCAGCCAATGGAGCGGGGTAGTAAGCACAGATACGCAGTATTTT
J gene: TRBJ2-1; clone size: NA; D gene: TRBD1; V gene: TRBV28; CDR3 protein: CASSLMDRGSTLYNEQFF; CDR3 DNA: TGTGCCAGCAGTTTGATGGACAGGGGGTCAACCCTCTACAATGAGCAGTTCTTC
J gene: TRBJ1-2; clone size: NA; D gene: NA; V gene: TRBV30; CDR3 protein: CAWSLTGYYGYTF; CDR3 DNA: TGTGCCTGGAGCCTCACCGGGTACTATGGCTACACCTTC
J gene: TRBJ2-1; clone size: NA; D gene: NA; V gene: TRBV4-3; CDR3 protein: CASSLRGYNEQFF; CDR3 DNA: TGCGCCAGCAGCCTCCGAGGGTACAATGAGCAGTTCTTC
J gene: TRBJ2-1; clone size: NA; D gene: TRBD2; V gene: TRBV13; CDR3 protein: CASSPHRDGRNEQFF; CDR3 DNA: TGTGCCAGCAGCCCTCACCGTGACGGGAGGAATGAGCAGTTCTTC
J gene: TRBJ1-4; clone size: NA; D gene: NA; V gene: TRBV6-5; CDR3 protein: CASSSDRPATNEKLFF; CDR3 DNA: TGTGCTAGCAGTTCGGACAGACCAGCAACTAATGAAAAACTGTTTTTT
J gene: TRBJ2-7; clone size: NA; D gene: TRBD1; V gene: TRBV28; CDR3 protein: CASSLPWDRGKSYEQYF; CDR3 DNA: TGTGCCAGCAGTTTACCTTGGGACAGGGGGAAATCCTACGAGCAGTACTTC
J gene: TRBJ2-1; clone size: NA; D gene: TRBD2; V gene: TRBV5-4; CDR3 protein: CASSSYSGLAGLHKGNEQFF; CDR3 DNA: TGTGCCAGCAGCTCCTATTCGGGACTAGCGGGATTACACAAGGGCAATGAGCAGTTCTTC
J gene: TRBJ2-3; clone size: once; D gene: TRBD2; V gene: TRBV7-9; CDR3 protein: CASSPTGRALDTQYF; CDR3 DNA: TGTGCCAGCAGCCCTACTGGGAGGGCCCTTGATACGCAGTATTTT
J gene: TRBJ2-1; clone size: NA; D gene: NA; V gene: TRBV30; CDR3 protein: CACHTTKSYNEQFF; CDR3 DNA: TGTGCCTGCCACACTACGAAATCCTACAATGAGCAGTTCTTC
J gene: TRBJ1-4; clone size: NA; D gene: TRBD1; V gene: TRBV9; CDR3 protein: CASSFGTGTRNEKLFF; CDR3 DNA: TGTGCCAGCAGCTTCGGGACAGGGACTAGGAATGAAAAACTGTTTTTT
J gene: TRBJ1-1; clone size: NA; D gene: NA; V gene: TRBV10-3; CDR3 protein: CAISAEGLNTEAFF; CDR3 DNA: TGTGCCATCAGTGCCGAGGGCCTGAACACTGAAGCTTTCTTT
J gene: TRBJ1-1; clone size: NA; D gene: TRBD1; V gene: TRBV30; CDR3 protein: CAWSRGRGTEAFF; CDR3 DNA: TGTGCCTGGAGCAGGGGGCGCGGGACTGAAGCTTTCTTT
J gene: TRBJ2-2; clone size: once; D gene: TRBD2; V gene: TRBV27; CDR3 protein: CASRLTSGSFGELFF; CDR3 DNA: TGTGCCAGCAGACTGACTAGCGGGAGTTTCGGGGAGCTGTTTTTT
J gene: TRBJ2-7; clone size: NA; D gene: TRBD2; V gene: TRBV11-3; CDR3 protein: CASSYGLEREQYF; CDR3 DNA: TGTGCCAGCAGCTATGGACTAGAGCGCGAGCAGTACTTC
J gene: TRBJ1-5; clone size: NA; D gene: NA; V gene: TRBV28; CDR3 protein: CASSAQKQVRPQHF; CDR3 DNA: TGTGCCAGCAGTGCCCAAAAACAGGTCCGACCCCAGCATTTT
J gene: TRBJ2-5; clone size: NA; D gene: TRBD1; V gene: TRBV5-6; CDR3 protein: CASSFLDRGKVGEETQYF; CDR3 DNA: TGTGCCAGCAGCTTCCTGGACAGGGGGAAAGTGGGGGAAGAGACCCAGTACTTC
J gene: TRBJ2-7; clone size: NA; D gene: NA; V gene: TRBV19; CDR3 protein: CASSTTLGHRYEQYF; CDR3 DNA: TGTGCCAGTAGTACAACCCTCGGACACCGATACGAGCAGTACTTC
J gene: TRBJ2-7; clone size: NA; D gene: NA; V gene: TRBV7-2; CDR3 protein: CASTLLGYEQYF; CDR3 DNA: TGTGCCAGCACCTTGCTAGGCTACGAGCAGTACTTC
J gene: TRBJ2-2; clone size: NA; D gene: TRBD2; V gene: TRBV6-5; CDR3 protein: CASSYGTSDTGELFF; CDR3 DNA: TGTGCCAGCAGTTACGGGACTAGCGACACCGGGGAGCTGTTTTTT
J gene: TRBJ2-7; clone size: NA; D gene: TRBD2; V gene: TRBV27; CDR3 protein: CASSYGTSNTYEQYF; CDR3 DNA: TGTGCCAGCAGTTACGGGACTAGCAATACCTACGAGCAGTACTTC
J gene: TRBJ1-5; clone size: NA; D gene: NA; V gene: TRBV30; CDR3 protein: CAWSVSGYNQPQHF; CDR3 DNA: TGTGCCTGGAGTGTATCCGGGTACAATCAGCCCCAGCATTTT
J gene: TRBJ2-3; clone size: once; D gene: NA; V gene: TRBV4-3; CDR3 protein: CASSQEFLDTQYF; CDR3 DNA: TGCGCCAGCAGCCAAGAGTTCTTAGATACGCAGTATTTT
J gene: TRBJ2-2; clone size: NA; D gene: NA; V gene: TRBV11-3; CDR3 protein: CASSLDRNTGELFF; CDR3 DNA: TGTGCCAGCAGCTTAGACAGGAACACCGGGGAGCTGTTTTTT
J gene: TRBJ2-2; clone size: NA; D gene: TRBD2; V gene: TRBV4-3; CDR3 protein: CASSQDPWGSGAPRTGELFF; CDR3 DNA: TGCGCCAGCAGCCAAGATCCCTGGGGTAGCGGGGCTCCTAGGACCGGGGAGCTGTTTTTT
J gene: TRBJ2-5; clone size: NA; D gene: NA; V gene: TRBV10-3; CDR3 protein: CAISELVGETQYF; CDR3 DNA: TGTGCCATCAGTGAGCTCGTCGGGGAGACCCAGTACTTC
J gene: TRBJ2-1; clone size: NA; D gene: TRBD1; V gene: TRBV29-1; CDR3 protein: CSVEGGTGVYNEQFF; CDR3 DNA: TGCAGCGTTGAAGGGGGGACAGGAGTTTACAATGAGCAGTTCTTC
J gene: TRBJ2-2; clone size: NA; D gene: NA; V gene: TRBV5-1; CDR3 protein: CASSLGGRATGELFF; CDR3 DNA: TGCGCCAGCAGCTTGGGCGGGCGAGCCACCGGGGAGCTGTTTTTT
J gene: TRBJ2-1; clone size: once; D gene: TRBD1; V gene: TRBV2; CDR3 protein: CASKWDRGNEQFF; CDR3 DNA: TGTGCCAGCAAGTGGGACAGGGGCAATGAGCAGTTCTTC
J gene: TRBJ2-3; clone size: NA; D gene: NA; V gene: TRBV28; CDR3 protein: CASSLRTDTQYF; CDR3 DNA: TGTGCCAGCAGTTTGAGGACAGATACGCAGTATTTT
J gene: TRBJ2-3; clone size: NA; D gene: TRBD2; V gene: TRBV28; CDR3 protein: CASSLGLLASTSTDTQYF; CDR3 DNA: TGTGCCAGCAGTTTAGGGTTACTAGCGTCTACTAGCACAGATACGCAGTATTTT
J gene: TRBJ1-5; clone size: NA; D gene: NA; V gene: TRBV23-1; CDR3 protein: CASSQSDKYSNQPQHF; CDR3 DNA: TGCGCCAGCAGTCAATCGGACAAATATAGCAATCAGCCCCAGCATTTT
J gene: TRBJ1-5; clone size: NA; D gene: NA; V gene: TRBV28; CDR3 protein: CASSLGPGRQPQHF; CDR3 DNA: TGTGCCAGCAGTTTGGGGCCAGGGAGGCAGCCCCAGCATTTT
J gene: TRBJ2-5; clone size: NA; D gene: NA; V gene: TRBV14; CDR3 protein: CASSQATGLETQYF; CDR3 DNA: TGTGCCAGCAGCCAAGCCACAGGGTTGGAGACCCAGTACTTC
J gene: TRBJ2-7; clone size: NA; D gene: NA; V gene: TRBV19; CDR3 protein: CASSIIGGTAPYEQYF; CDR3 DNA: TGTGCCAGTAGTATAATAGGGGGGACAGCCCCCTACGAGCAGTACTTC
J gene: TRBJ2-7; clone size: NA; D gene: NA; V gene: TRBV21-1; CDR3 protein: CASSKAGAQEQYF; CDR3 DNA: TGTGCCAGCAGCAAAGCGGGAGCTCAGGAGCAGTACTTC
J gene: TRBJ2-2; clone size: NA; D gene: TRBD2; V gene: TRBV30; CDR3 protein: CARRRLAVTGELFF; CDR3 DNA: TGTGCCCGGAGAAGACTAGCGGTTACCGGGGAGCTGTTTTTT
J gene: TRBJ1-2; clone size: NA; D gene: TRBD1; V gene: TRBV27; CDR3 protein: CASSSGTGLTNYGYTF; CDR3 DNA: TGTGCCAGCAGTTCCGGGACAGGGCTTACTAACTATGGCTACACCTTC
J gene: TRBJ2-1; clone size: NA; D gene: NA; V gene: TRBV28; CDR3 protein: CASSFSLVRDEQFF; CDR3 DNA: TGTGCCAGCAGTTTCTCGCTAGTTCGAGATGAGCAGTTCTTC